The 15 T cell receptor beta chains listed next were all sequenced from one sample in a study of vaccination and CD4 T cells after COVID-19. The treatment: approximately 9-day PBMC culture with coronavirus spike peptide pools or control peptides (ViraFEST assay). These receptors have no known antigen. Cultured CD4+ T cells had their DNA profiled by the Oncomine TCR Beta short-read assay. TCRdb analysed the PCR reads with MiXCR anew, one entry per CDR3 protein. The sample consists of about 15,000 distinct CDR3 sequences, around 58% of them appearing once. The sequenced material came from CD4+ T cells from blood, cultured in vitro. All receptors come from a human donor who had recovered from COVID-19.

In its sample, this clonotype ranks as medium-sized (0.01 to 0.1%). This CDR3 is CASSYGQLDEQFF. The CDR3 coding sequence is TGTGCCAGCAGTTACGGACAGTTGGATGAGCAGTTCTTC. The chain carries TRBV6-5 and TRBJ2-1; D may be TRBD1 (6 bases). CDR3 size: 13 residues. V lost 2 bases and J lost 8, with 10 bases in between. Germline V CDR1 and CDR2: MNHEY, SVGAGI.

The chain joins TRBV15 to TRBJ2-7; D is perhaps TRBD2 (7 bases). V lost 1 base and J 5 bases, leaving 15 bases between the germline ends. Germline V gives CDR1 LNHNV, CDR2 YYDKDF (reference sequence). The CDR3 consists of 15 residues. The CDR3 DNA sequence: TGTGCCACCAGCAGAGGGGAGGGGGATGTGGACGAGCAGTACTTC. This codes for CATSRGEGDVDEQYF.

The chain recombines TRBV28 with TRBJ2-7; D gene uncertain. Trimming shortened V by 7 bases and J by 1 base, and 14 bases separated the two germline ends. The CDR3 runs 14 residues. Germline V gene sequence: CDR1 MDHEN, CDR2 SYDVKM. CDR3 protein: CASKSHGVSYEQYF. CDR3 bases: TGTGCCAGCAAATCGCATGGGGTATCCTACGAGCAGTACTTC.

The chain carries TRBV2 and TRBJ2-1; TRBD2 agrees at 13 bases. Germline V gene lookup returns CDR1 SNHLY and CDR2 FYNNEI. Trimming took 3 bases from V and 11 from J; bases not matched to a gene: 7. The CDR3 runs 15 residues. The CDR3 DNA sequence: TGTGCCAGCAGTGACGAAGGGACTAGCGGGACTAAGCAGTTCTTC. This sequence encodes CASSDEGTSGTKQFF. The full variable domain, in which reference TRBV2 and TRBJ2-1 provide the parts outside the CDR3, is EPEVTQTPSHQVTQMGQEVILRCVPISNHLYFYWYRQILGQKVEFLVSFYNNEISEKSEIFDDQFSVERPDGSNFTLKIRSTKLEDSAMYFCASSDEGTSGTKQFFGPGTRLTVL.

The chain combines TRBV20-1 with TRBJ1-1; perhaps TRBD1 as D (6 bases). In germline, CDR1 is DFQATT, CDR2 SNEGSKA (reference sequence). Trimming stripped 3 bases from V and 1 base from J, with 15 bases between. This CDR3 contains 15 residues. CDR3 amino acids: CSASTWGGRNTEAFF. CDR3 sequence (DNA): TGCAGTGCTAGCACCTGGGGGGGCAGGAACACTGAAGCTTTCTTT.

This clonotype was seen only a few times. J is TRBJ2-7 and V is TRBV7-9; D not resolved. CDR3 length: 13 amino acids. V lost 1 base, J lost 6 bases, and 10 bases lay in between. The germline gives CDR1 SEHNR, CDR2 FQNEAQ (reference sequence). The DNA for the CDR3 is TGTGCCAGCAGCTTAGTAGGGTCGGCCGAGCAGTACTTC. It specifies CASSLVGSAEQYF.

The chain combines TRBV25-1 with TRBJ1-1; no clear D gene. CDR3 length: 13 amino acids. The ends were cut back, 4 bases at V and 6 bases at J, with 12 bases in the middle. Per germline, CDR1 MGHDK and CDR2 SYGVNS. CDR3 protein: CASSGAAFAEAFF. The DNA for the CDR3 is TGTGCCAGCAGTGGGGCAGCATTCGCTGAAGCTTTCTTT.

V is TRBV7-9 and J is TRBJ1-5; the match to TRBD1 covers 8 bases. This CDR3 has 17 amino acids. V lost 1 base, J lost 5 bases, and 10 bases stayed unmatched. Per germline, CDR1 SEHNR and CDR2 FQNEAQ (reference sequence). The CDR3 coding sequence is TGTGCCAGCAGCTTAGGAGACTGGGGCAGGGGGCATCAGCCCCAGCATTTT. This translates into CASSLGDWGRGHQPQHF. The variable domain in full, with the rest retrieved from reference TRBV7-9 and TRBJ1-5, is DTGVSQNPRHKITKRGQNVTFRCDPISEHNRLYWYRQTLGQGPEFLTYFQNEAQLEKSRLLSDRFSAERPKGSFSTLEIQRTEQGDSAMYLCASSLGDWGRGHQPQHFGDGTRLSIL.

The CDR3 is CASSLGQGEKLFF. The CDR3 DNA reads as TGTGCCAGCTCACTTGGACAGGGAGAAAAACTGTTTTTT. The V call is TRBV18, the J call TRBJ1-4, with 8 positions matching TRBD1. Germline trimming cut 4 bases from V and 8 bases from J; bases unmatched to any gene: 3. CDR3 length equals 13 residues. Per the germline V gene, CDR1 is KGHSH and CDR2 is LQKENI.

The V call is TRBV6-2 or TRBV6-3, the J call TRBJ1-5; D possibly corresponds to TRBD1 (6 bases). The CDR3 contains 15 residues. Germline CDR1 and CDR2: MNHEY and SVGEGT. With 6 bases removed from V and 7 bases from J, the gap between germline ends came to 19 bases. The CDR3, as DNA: TGTGCCAGCAGGGAGTACAGGGTAGACTGGCAGCCCCAGCATTTT. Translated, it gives CASREYRVDWQPQHF.

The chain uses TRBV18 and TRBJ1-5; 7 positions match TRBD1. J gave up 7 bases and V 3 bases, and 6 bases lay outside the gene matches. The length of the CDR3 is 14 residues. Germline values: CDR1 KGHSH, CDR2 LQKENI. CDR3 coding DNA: TGTGCCAGCTCACCCACAGGGGACGTCCAGCCCCAGCATTTT. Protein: CASSPTGDVQPQHF.

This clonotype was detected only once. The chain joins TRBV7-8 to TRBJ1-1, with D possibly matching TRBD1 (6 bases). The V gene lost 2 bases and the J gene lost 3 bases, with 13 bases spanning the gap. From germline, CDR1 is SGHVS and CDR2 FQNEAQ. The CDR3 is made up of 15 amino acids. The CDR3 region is CASSLRQGRDTEAFF. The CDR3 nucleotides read TGTGCCAGCAGCTTACGGCAGGGGCGCGACACTGAAGCTTTCTTT.

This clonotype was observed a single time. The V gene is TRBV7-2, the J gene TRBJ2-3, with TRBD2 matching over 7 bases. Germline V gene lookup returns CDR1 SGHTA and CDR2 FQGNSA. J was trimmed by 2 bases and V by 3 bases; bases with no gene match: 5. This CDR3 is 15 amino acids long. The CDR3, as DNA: TGTGCCAGCAGCTTCAGGCGGGAGCACACAGATACGCAGTATTTT. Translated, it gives CASSFRREHTDTQYF.

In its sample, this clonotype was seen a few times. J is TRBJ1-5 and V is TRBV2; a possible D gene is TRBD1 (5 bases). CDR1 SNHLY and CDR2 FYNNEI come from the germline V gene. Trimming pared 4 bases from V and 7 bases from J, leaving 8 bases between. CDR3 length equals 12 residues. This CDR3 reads CASSAEGQPQHF. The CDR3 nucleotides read TGTGCCAGCAGTGCGGAGGGGCAGCCCCAGCATTTT.

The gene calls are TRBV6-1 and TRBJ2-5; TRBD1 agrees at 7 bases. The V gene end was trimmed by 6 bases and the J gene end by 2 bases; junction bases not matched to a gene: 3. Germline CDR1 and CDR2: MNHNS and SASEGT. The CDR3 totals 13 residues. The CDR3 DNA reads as TGTGCCAGCAGGTGGGACAGACAAGAGACCCAGTACTTC. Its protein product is CASRWDRQETQYF.